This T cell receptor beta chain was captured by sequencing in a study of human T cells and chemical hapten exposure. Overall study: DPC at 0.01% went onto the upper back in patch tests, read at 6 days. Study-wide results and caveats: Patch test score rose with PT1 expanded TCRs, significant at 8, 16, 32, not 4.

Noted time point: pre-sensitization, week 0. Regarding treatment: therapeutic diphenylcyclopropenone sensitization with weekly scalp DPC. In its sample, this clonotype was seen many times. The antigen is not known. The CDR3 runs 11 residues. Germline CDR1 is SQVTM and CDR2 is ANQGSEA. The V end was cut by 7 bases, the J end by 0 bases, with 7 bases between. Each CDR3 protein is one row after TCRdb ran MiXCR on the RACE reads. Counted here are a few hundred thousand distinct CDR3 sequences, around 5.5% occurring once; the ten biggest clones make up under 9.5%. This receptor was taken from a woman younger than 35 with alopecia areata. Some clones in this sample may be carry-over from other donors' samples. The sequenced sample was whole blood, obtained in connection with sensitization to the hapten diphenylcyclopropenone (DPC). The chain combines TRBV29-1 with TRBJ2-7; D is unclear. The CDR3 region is CSATSSYEQYF. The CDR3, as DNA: TGCAGCGCGACAAGCTCCTACGAGCAGTACTTC.